These 3 T cell receptor beta chains were all obtained from the same sample, sequenced in a study of blood T cell repertoires in COVID-19. Generated by immunoSEQ multiplex PCR, the TCRdb table keeps only in-frame clones and is missing some. The data show about 250,000 clones, around 85% seen once. Sample: peripheral blood. The receptors originated from an elderly man with acute or convalescent COVID-19.

This chain links TRBV7-2 with TRBJ1-2; no reliable D call. This CDR3 region has 15 residues. CDR1 SGHTA and CDR2 FQGNSA come from the germline V gene. V was shortened by 4 bases and J by 0 bases, with 12 bases between the two germline ends. The CDR3 loop reads CASSYTVSANYGYTF. CDR3 bases: TGTGCCAGCAGCTATACAGTGTCAGCTAACTATGGCTACACCTTC.

The rearrangement joins TRBV5-1 to TRBJ2-3; D gene uncertain. Germline lookup yields CDR1 SGHRS and CDR2 YFSETQ. CDR3 length: 12 residues. Trimming cost V 3 bases and J 3 bases, with 5 bases left between them. In DNA, the CDR3 is TGCGCCAGCAGCTCTAAGACAGATACGCAGTATTTT. Protein sequence: CASSSKTDTQYF.

V gene TRBV6-5 combines with J gene TRBJ2-1, with TRBD1 identical over 7 bases. The CDR3 consists of 14 residues. Per the germline V gene, CDR1 is MNHEY and CDR2 is SVGAGI. Trimming took 8 bases from V and 3 from J; bases not matched to a gene: 7. CDR3 in amino acids: CASSAGTDYNEQFF. The CDR3 nucleotides are TGTGCCAGCTCCGCCGGGACAGACTACAATGAGCAGTTCTTC.